Presented here are 13 T cell receptor beta chains from one specimen sequenced in a study of response to subunit inactivated influenza vaccine. MiXCR was run by TCRdb on the RT-PCR reads, yielding one entry per CDR3 protein. The top ten hold roughly 26% of the sample, which has fewer than 250,000 distinct CDR3 sequences, over 13% seen once. The material sequenced was CD8+ T cells sorted from PBMCs, taken around 5 days after vaccination. The receptors shown here come from a middle-aged man who received an inactivated influenza vaccine.

In this sample, this clonotype turned up a few times. The chain uses TRBV10-3 and TRBJ1-1; the match to TRBD1 covers 7 bases. The V and J ends lost 0 bases and 0 bases, in that order; junction bases with no gene match: 4. CDR1 is ENHRY and CDR2 is SYGVKD in the germline V gene. The CDR3 length is 16 residues. The CDR3 is CAISESGQVLNTEAFF. As DNA, the CDR3 is TGTGCCATCAGTGAGTCCGGACAGGTGTTGAACACTGAAGCTTTCTTT.

This clonotype was counted a few times. V and J are TRBV5-5 and TRBJ2-1; TRBD1 is a possible D gene (6 bases). The ends were cut back, 0 bases at V and 8 bases at J, with 12 bases in the middle. The CDR3 sequence is 14 residues long. Looked up from germline, CDR1 is SGHKS and CDR2 is YYEKEE (reference sequence). The CDR3 DNA sequence: TGTGCCAGCAGCTTGGTACAGGGTAACGATGAGCAGTTCTTC. Residues: CASSLVQGNDEQFF.

The sample holds a few counts of this clonotype. The chain couples TRBV7-9 to TRBJ2-7; possibly TRBD2 for D (5 bases). Trimming took 7 bases from V and 5 from J, leaving 15 bases between them. This CDR3 has 13 amino acids. Germline V CDR1 and CDR2: SEHNR, FQNEAQ (reference sequence). CDR3 nucleotides: TGTGCCAGCACAAGATTCGGGGTGAACGAGCAGTACTTC. Its translation: CASTRFGVNEQYF.

The table lists this clonotype with a few counts. Written as DNA, the CDR3 is TGTGCCTGCCGGGACGGGAACTACAATGAGCAGTTCTTC. Its translation is CACRDGNYNEQFF. This chain connects TRBV30 to TRBJ2-1; the D gene could be TRBD1 or TRBD2 (5 bases each). The V end was cut by 6 bases, the J end by 3 bases, with 12 bases between. Germline assignment: CDR1 GTSNPN and CDR2 SVGIG (reference sequence). This CDR3 has 13 residues.

The chain is built from TRBV5-1 and TRBJ1-2; D may be TRBD1 (5 bases). The length of the CDR3 is 13 residues. Germline CDR1 and CDR2: SGHRS and YFSETQ. Trimming shortened V by 4 bases and J by 0 bases, and 7 bases separated the two germline ends. The DNA of the CDR3 is TGCGCCAGCAGCATGACAGCTAACTATGGCTACACCTTC. This sequence encodes CASSMTANYGYTF.

J is TRBJ2-5 and V is TRBV7-8, with 11 bases fitting TRBD2. Germline V CDR1 and CDR2: SGHVS, FQNEAQ. J lost 8 bases, V lost 5 bases, and 10 bases had no gene match. CDR3 length equals 15 residues. The CDR3 sequence is CASSELAGGLGTQYF. CDR3 bases: TGTGCCAGCAGCGAGCTAGCGGGGGGACTCGGTACCCAGTACTTC.

The genes are TRBV27 and TRBJ2-1, with a possible D match to TRBD1 (6 bases). CDR1 and CDR2 from the germline V gene are MNHEY and SMNVEV (reference sequence). The CDR3 is 15 residues long. Trimming took 6 bases from V and 2 from J, leaving 14 bases between them. In nucleotides, the CDR3 is TGTGCCAGCAGACCCGGGACATCAACCTACAATGAGCAGTTCTTC. Its protein product is CASRPGTSTYNEQFF.

This clonotype was counted ten times or more. This chain joins TRBV20-1 and TRBJ2-7, with D uncertain. The germline V gene encodes CDR1 DFQATT and CDR2 SNEGSKA (reference sequence). The CDR3 contains 13 residues. Trimming took off 0 bases at V and 0 bases at J, with 6 bases between the two ends. Here the CDR3 reads CSARDIVSYEQYF. In nucleotides, the CDR3 is TGCAGTGCTAGAGATATCGTCTCCTACGAGCAGTACTTC.

The rearrangement uses TRBV6-5 and TRBJ2-1; D unclear. Trimming left V 2 bases short and J 7 bases short, with 9 bases between. The length of the CDR3 is 13 residues. CDR1 is MNHEY and CDR2 is SVGAGI in the germline V gene. CDR3 in amino acids: CASSYNPANEQFF. CDR3 coding DNA: TGTGCCAGCAGTTACAACCCGGCAAATGAGCAGTTCTTC.

The CDR3 DNA reads TGCGCCAGCAGCCAAGCGGCAGCCTTAGCTTACGAGCAGTACTTC. Protein sequence: CASSQAAALAYEQYF. The V call is TRBV4-3, the J call TRBJ2-7; unclear D gene. There are 15 residues in the CDR3. CDR1 is LGHNA, CDR2 YSLEER, per germline. Trimming removed 1 base from V and 4 bases from J, with 14 bases in between.

This clonotype turned up a few times. The chain uses TRBV21-1 and TRBJ2-5. TRBV21-1 is labeled a pseudogene. The CDR3 sequence is 13 residues long. As DNA, the CDR3 is TGTGCCACCAAGAGGAATCGTGGAGAGACCCAGTACTTC. The encoded protein is CATKRNRGETQYF.

This clonotype was detected a few times. The DNA for the CDR3 is TGTGCCAGCAGTTCCCTCGGGGGGAGCGGCACCGGGGAGCTGTTTTTT. As protein: CASSSLGGSGTGELFF. The rearrangement links TRBV12-3 or TRBV12-4 to TRBJ2-2; 7 bases agree with TRBD2. The CDR3 runs to 16 residues. Trimming cost V 4 bases and J 4 bases; bases outside gene matches: 9.

This clonotype was seen only a few times. In DNA, the CDR3 is TGTGCCAGCAGTCATCATACACCCGGGACACCAGAGTTCTTC. As protein: CASSHHTPGTPEFF. The chain couples TRBV6-1 to TRBJ2-1, with TRBD1 as a possible D gene (6 bases). The CDR3 has 14 amino acids. The V and J ends lost 5 bases and 14 bases respectively, with 22 bases between them. CDR1 and CDR2 (germline): MNHNS, SASEGT.